This passage covers 2 T cell receptor beta chains from one sample sequenced in a study of shared clonotypes between healthy human individuals (dated by TCRdb to about 2020). The receptor library was made with the immunoSEQ multiplex PCR assay. What TCRdb holds here is the immuneACCESS table cut down to in-frame rearrangements. Part of the clones is not present; checked against another copy, under half of the missing clones reflect an unresolved V gene, and the others are unexplained. For this sample the table gives around 1,100,000 clones, of which approximately 75% were detected only once. The ten largest clones represent roughly 0.82% of the sample. Input material: memory CD4+ T cells from PBMCs. The cell subset or site label, as the study defines it: CD45RA-negative fraction. The receptor set was obtained from a man aged 18-30 years in good health. Some clones in this sample may be carry-over from other donors' samples.

The count of this clone is one. The chain employs TRBV4-3 and TRBJ2-1, with no clear D. V shed 6 bases and J shed 10 bases, with 13 bases lying between them. The CDR3 consists of 12 residues. Germline V gives CDR1 LGHNA, CDR2 YSLEER. The CDR3, as DNA: TGCGCCAGCAGTCTCGGTGGTTACGAGCAGTTCTTC. Translating it yields CASSLGGYEQFF.

This sequence joins TRBV15 and TRBJ2-6, with D unclear. CDR1 is LNHNV, CDR2 YYDKDF, per germline (reference sequence). Trimming took off 3 bases at V and 0 bases at J, with 9 bases between the two ends. The CDR3 contains 16 residues. CDR3 sequence reads: CATSRPRASGANVLTF. The CDR3 bases are TGTGCCACCAGCAGGCCCCGGGCCTCTGGGGCCAACGTCCTGACTTTC.